A selection of T cell receptor beta chains follows, all from one sample in a study of blood T cell repertoires in COVID-19. The assay was immunoSEQ multiplex PCR, and TCRdb's table has in-frame clones only and misses some. The sample carries about 190,000 clones, around 80% recorded once. Input material: peripheral blood. These receptor sequences come from a man aged 25-45 years with active or convalescent COVID-19. Each CDR3 is given with its conserved first and last residue. The D gene is left open where the match is weak. Clone sizes are given selectively: once, few, many, or a class where the clone is expanded.

NA	TRBV11-3	TRBJ2-2	NA	CASNLQRSAELFF	TGTGCCAGCAACCTCCAGCGGAGCGCGGAGCTGTTTTTT
NA	TRBV6-2/TRBV6-3	TRBJ1-3	NA	CASSYTGSGNTIYF	TGTGCCAGCAGTTATACCGGCTCTGGAAACACCATATATTTT
NA	TRBV30	TRBJ2-5	TRBD2	CAWTRTSGQETQYF	TGTGCCTGGACCCGGACTAGCGGGCAAGAGACCCAGTACTTC
NA	TRBV28	TRBJ1-5	NA	CASSSGSVGPQHF	TGTGCCAGCAGTTCCGGGTCGGTGGGGCCCCAGCATTTT
NA	TRBV4-1	TRBJ1-2	NA	CASSQDGGPSNYGYTF	TGCGCCAGCAGCCAAGATGGGGGCCCTTCTAACTATGGCTACACCTTC
NA	TRBV27	TRBJ2-7	TRBD2	CASSLFAGGPNEQYF	TGTGCCAGCAGTTTATTTGCGGGAGGGCCCAACGAGCAGTACTTC
NA	TRBV3-1/TRBV3-2	TRBJ2-2	NA	CASSQKWGRGAGELFF	TGTGCCAGCAGCCAGAAGTGGGGCAGGGGGGCCGGGGAGCTGTTTTTT
NA	TRBV3-1/TRBV3-2	TRBJ1-4	NA	CASSQEAAFSHEKLFF	TGTGCCAGCAGCCAAGAAGCGGCCTTTAGTCATGAAAAACTGTTTTTT
NA	TRBV30	TRBJ1-2	NA	CAWETTGGHYGYTF	TGTGCCTGGGAAACGACAGGAGGACACTATGGCTACACCTTC
NA	TRBV30	TRBJ1-4	TRBD1	CAWSPRQGKLFF	TGTGCCTGGAGTCCCCGACAGGGCAAACTGTTTTTT
NA	TRBV19	TRBJ1-6	NA	CASSVREDAYNSPLHF	TGTGCCAGTAGTGTTCGGGAGGATGCCTATAATTCACCCCTCCACTTT
NA	TRBV24-1	TRBJ2-2	TRBD2	CATTGLAGGPGTGELFF	TGTGCCACCACCGGGCTAGCGGGAGGGCCGGGGACCGGGGAGCTGTTTTTT
few	TRBV2	TRBJ1-5	TRBD1	CASSRTGVVQPQHF	TGTGCCAGCAGTCGGACAGGGGTCGTACAGCCCCAGCATTTT
once	TRBV5-1	TRBJ1-1	TRBD1	CASSSDRGNMNTEAFF	TGCGCCAGCAGCTCCGACAGGGGAAACATGAACACTGAAGCTTTCTTT
NA	TRBV2	TRBJ2-2	NA	CASSEQGSPGELFF	TGTGCCAGCAGTGAGCAGGGATCCCCCGGGGAGCTGTTTTTT
NA	TRBV13	TRBJ2-7	NA	CASRPNTGGSYEQYF	TGTGCCAGCAGACCGAACACAGGTGGCTCCTACGAGCAGTACTTC
NA	TRBV6-4	TRBJ2-5	TRBD2	CASGGLPSRETQYF	TGTGCCAGCGGGGGACTACCTAGTCGCGAGACCCAGTACTTC
NA	TRBV4-1	TRBJ1-5	NA	CASSQDLIGRSNQPQHF	TGCGCCAGCAGCCAAGATCTTATAGGGAGAAGCAATCAGCCCCAGCATTTT
NA	TRBV7-9	TRBJ2-7	TRBD1	CASSLPDRGVYEQYF	TGTGCCAGCAGCCTCCCCGACAGGGGCGTCTACGAGCAGTACTTC
NA	TRBV5-4	TRBJ2-2	TRBD1	CASSLADRATGELFF	TGTGCCAGCAGCTTGGCGGACAGGGCCACCGGGGAGCTGTTTTTT
NA	TRBV9	TRBJ2-5	NA	CASSVALGGGETQYF	TGTGCCAGCAGCGTAGCCCTCGGGGGAGGAGAGACCCAGTACTTC
NA	TRBV6-6	TRBJ1-4	NA	CASSYQGNEKLFF	TGTGCCAGCAGTTACCAGGGCAATGAAAAACTGTTTTTT
NA	TRBV6-1	TRBJ1-2	TRBD1	CASSEVPPGQGVGYTF	TGTGCCAGCAGTGAGGTCCCCCCGGGACAGGGAGTGGGCTACACCTTC
NA	TRBV7-2	TRBJ2-1	TRBD2	CASSLDSGYNEQFF	TGTGCCAGCAGCTTGGATAGCGGGTACAATGAGCAGTTCTTC
NA	TRBV10-3	TRBJ1-2	NA	CAISYGQSYGYTF	TGTGCCATCAGTTACGGACAGTCCTATGGCTACACCTTC
NA	TRBV7-6	TRBJ2-1	TRBD2	CASSSEEGGRAIEQFF	TGTGCCAGCAGCTCAGAGGAGGGTGGGAGGGCCATTGAGCAGTTCTTC
NA	TRBV10-2	TRBJ1-2	NA	CASSESSQTSNYGYTF	TGCGCCAGCAGTGAATCAAGCCAAACCTCTAACTATGGCTACACCTTC
once	TRBV30	TRBJ1-5	TRBD1	CAWSGDRGLYSNQPQHF	TGTGCCTGGAGTGGGGACAGGGGGCTCTATAGCAATCAGCCCCAGCATTTT
NA	TRBV19	TRBJ2-1	NA	CASSIPDSNEQFF	TGTGCCAGTAGTATTCCGGACAGCAATGAGCAGTTCTTC
NA	TRBV4-3	TRBJ1-5	NA	CASSQELGQTNQPQHF	TGCGCCAGCAGCCAAGAATTAGGACAGACCAATCAGCCCCAGCATTTT
NA	TRBV6-5	TRBJ1-3	NA	CASRSSGVSGNTIYF	TGTGCCAGCAGGAGTTCCGGAGTCTCTGGAAACACCATATATTTT
NA	TRBV2	TRBJ1-1	TRBD1	CASSAQGATDTEAFF	TGTGCCAGCAGTGCCCAGGGGGCCACGGACACTGAAGCTTTCTTT
NA	TRBV28	TRBJ1-2	NA	CASSLMNRDGYTF	TGTGCCAGCAGTTTAATGAACAGGGATGGCTACACCTTC
NA	TRBV11-3	TRBJ2-1	NA	CASSLDLADNEQFF	TGTGCCAGCAGCTTAGATTTAGCGGACAATGAGCAGTTCTTC
once	TRBV9	TRBJ2-7	TRBD1	CASRGLTTGTIYEQYF	TGTGCCAGCAGAGGTCTGACGACAGGGACCATCTACGAGCAGTACTTC
NA	TRBV15	TRBJ2-5	TRBD2	CATSRASGNQETQYF	TGTGCCACCAGCAGAGCTAGCGGGAATCAAGAGACCCAGTACTTC
NA	TRBV5-4	TRBJ2-3	TRBD1	CASSLGQGPSTDTQYF	TGTGCCAGCAGCTTGGGACAGGGACCCAGCACAGATACGCAGTATTTT
NA	TRBV10-2	TRBJ2-7	TRBD1	CASSQRQGREQYF	TGCGCCAGCAGCCAAAGACAGGGGCGGGAGCAGTACTTC
NA	TRBV19	TRBJ1-1	NA	CASSMRGLQAFF	TGTGCCAGTAGTATGAGGGGACTACAAGCTTTCTTT
NA	TRBV24-1	TRBJ1-2	TRBD1	CATSDPGQGVGGYTF	TGTGCCACCAGTGACCCCGGACAGGGGGTGGGTGGCTACACCTTC
NA	TRBV24-1	TRBJ2-3	NA	CATSDPGQTVTDTQYF	TGTGCCACCAGTGACCCAGGCCAAACAGTCACAGATACGCAGTATTTT
NA	TRBV6-5	TRBJ1-2	TRBD1	CASSLGQGGFGYTF	TGTGCCAGCAGCCTCGGACAGGGGGGCTTTGGCTACACCTTC
NA	TRBV13	TRBJ2-2	TRBD2	CASSLELAGGVTGELFF	TGTGCCAGCAGCTTAGAACTAGCGGGGGGCGTCACCGGGGAGCTGTTTTTT
NA	TRBV5-1	TRBJ2-5	NA	CASSLMAGSGETQYF	TGCGCCAGCAGCTTGATGGCGGGGTCCGGTGAGACCCAGTACTTC
NA	TRBV7-2	TRBJ2-7	NA	CASSLGSRLGQYF	TGTGCCAGCAGCTTAGGATCCAGGTTGGGCCAGTACTTC
NA	TRBV5-1	TRBJ2-2	NA	CASSLAGRDTGELFF	TGCGCCAGCAGCTTGGCGGGAAGGGATACCGGGGAGCTGTTTTTT
few	TRBV10-1	TRBJ1-5	TRBD1	CASSEQRDRGRGQPQHF	TGCGCCAGCAGTGAGCAGAGAGACAGGGGGCGAGGTCAGCCCCAGCATTTT
NA	TRBV7-8	TRBJ1-6	NA	CASSLPTGYSSYNSPLHF	TGTGCCAGCAGCCTGCCGACAGGTTACAGCTCCTATAATTCACCCCTCCACTTT
NA	TRBV5-4	TRBJ2-1	TRBD2	CASSSPTSGGETYNEQFF	TGTGCCAGCAGCTCGCCGACTAGCGGGGGTGAAACTTACAATGAGCAGTTCTTC
NA	TRBV3-1/TRBV3-2	TRBJ2-3	NA	CASSQNPADTQYF	TGTGCCAGCAGCCAAAATCCAGCAGATACGCAGTATTTT
once	TRBV25-1	TRBJ1-4	NA	CASSERGGVVEKLFF	TGTGCCAGCAGTGAAAGGGGAGGGGTTGTTGAAAAACTGTTTTTT
NA	TRBV19	TRBJ2-5	NA	CASSIGRQAETQYF	TGTGCCAGTAGTATAGGGCGGCAAGCAGAGACCCAGTACTTC
once	TRBV6-5	TRBJ1-6	NA	CATRRGDSPLHF	TGTGCCACCCGTCGGGGGGATTCACCCCTCCACTTT
NA	TRBV29-1	TRBJ2-7	NA	CSVTGTEGSYEQYF	TGCAGCGTGACCGGGACGGAGGGATCCTACGAGCAGTACTTC
NA	TRBV30	TRBJ1-2	TRBD1	CAWSVQGADGYTF	TGTGCCTGGAGTGTACAGGGGGCTGATGGCTACACCTTC
once	TRBV21-1	TRBJ2-7	NA	CASSGTGTRLYEQYF	TGTGCCAGCAGCGGTACAGGGACTAGACTCTACGAGCAGTACTTC
once	TRBV5-6	TRBJ2-7	TRBD1	CASSDFGQGVYEQYF	TGTGCCAGCAGCGACTTCGGACAGGGTGTCTACGAGCAGTACTTC
NA	TRBV19	TRBJ2-3	TRBD1	CASSPSGTGGAGTQYF	TGTGCCAGTAGTCCGTCCGGGACAGGGGGGGCCGGTACGCAGTATTTT